This entry lists 7 T cell receptor beta chains sequenced from one sample in a study of T-cell memory formation after mild COVID-19. TCRdb processed the 5' RACE reads anew with MiXCR; each CDR3 protein has one entry. In the table there are about 110,000 distinct CDR3 sequences, 13% to 15% of which are singletons. Sequencing was performed on PBMCs or a T cell subset sorted from them (not recorded which). These receptors came from a man aged 18 to 29 who had mild COVID-19 (a few samples of this study predate the infection). Cell type and time point are not known.

This clonotype has at least ten counts. J is TRBJ1-1 and V is TRBV5-1; D is perhaps TRBD1 (5 bases). Between the trimmed V and J ends, which lost 2 bases and 3 bases, there was a span of 11 bases. The length of the CDR3 is 14 residues. Germline V gene data show CDR1 as SGHRS and CDR2 as YFSETQ. The CDR3 nucleotides read TGCGCCAGCAGCTTCAGGGAACACTACACTGAAGCTTTCTTT. This encodes CASSFREHYTEAFF.

This clonotype has just a few counts. This rearrangement joins TRBV4-2 to TRBJ1-6; possible D gene TRBD1, 5 bases. Germline V gene data show CDR1 as LGHNA and CDR2 as YNFKEQ. Trimming took 4 bases from V and 7 from J, leaving 23 bases between them. This CDR3 has 18 residues. CDR3 protein: CASSPSQWDGAQNSPLHF. CDR3 nucleotide sequence: TGTGCCAGCAGCCCCTCTCAGTGGGACGGAGCGCAGAATTCACCCCTCCACTTT.

The sample holds a few counts of this clonotype. The chain carries TRBV4-1 and TRBJ2-1; 7 nucleotides align to TRBD2. In germline, CDR1 is MGHRA, CDR2 YSYEKL. The V gene end was trimmed by 1 base and the J gene end by 7 bases; junction bases not matched to a gene: 1. The CDR3 runs to 13 residues. The CDR3 loop is CASSQGGGNEQFF. The CDR3 DNA reads as TGCGCCAGCAGCCAAGGGGGGGGGAATGAGCAGTTCTTC.

The table lists this clonotype with a few counts. The V gene is TRBV29-1, the J gene TRBJ1-1, with TRBD1 identical over 7 bases. J gave up 8 bases and V 4 bases, and 7 bases lay outside the gene matches. The germline V gene encodes CDR1 SQVTM and CDR2 ANQGSEA. The CDR3 has 12 residues. The CDR3 loop reads CSVGWMGQEAFF. DNA of the CDR3: TGCAGCGTTGGATGGATGGGACAGGAAGCTTTCTTT.

This clonotype appeared many times. The chain is built from TRBV5-5 and TRBJ2-2; D remains ambiguous. The CDR3 covers 15 residues. Trimming left V 0 bases short and J 4 bases short, with 10 bases between. The germline V gene encodes CDR1 SGHKS and CDR2 YYEKEE (reference sequence). In DNA, the CDR3 is TGTGCCAGCAGCTTGGCTTGGGGATCCACCGGGGAGCTGTTTTTT. Translating gives CASSLAWGSTGELFF.

This clonotype was detected a few times. The rearrangement links TRBV7-9 to TRBJ1-2, with a possible D match to TRBD1 (5 bases). There are 17 residues in the CDR3. V gave up 5 bases and J gave up 2 bases, with 21 bases separating them. Germline values: CDR1 SEHNR, CDR2 FQNEAQ (reference sequence). This chain's CDR3 is CASSRFMSAGTNYGYTF. DNA for the CDR3: TGTGCCAGCAGCCGCTTTATGAGTGCAGGGACCAACTATGGCTACACCTTC.

The chain is built from TRBV7-9 and TRBJ2-5; D gene ambiguous. Germline CDR1 is SEHNR and CDR2 is FQNEAQ (reference sequence). The length of the CDR3 is 12 residues. The V end was cut by 1 base, the J end by 3 bases, with 3 bases between. The CDR3 nucleotides read TGTGCCAGCAGCTTAGGAGAAGAGACCCAGTACTTC. Its translation: CASSLGEETQYF.